A selection of T cell receptor beta chains follows, all from one sample in a study of T cells in localized non-small cell lung cancer. Assay: immunoSEQ multiplex PCR; the TCRdb copy retains only in-frame clones and omits some. In the table there are around 25,000 clones, 92% of which are singletons. The input for sequencing was peripheral blood, taken before any cancer treatment. These receptors all stem from a man aged 40 to 70 with stage III squamous cell lung carcinoma. Each CDR3 is given with its conserved first and last residue. The order of the fields is CDR3 protein, CDR3 DNA, clone size, D gene, J gene, V gene. The D gene is left open where the match is weak. Expanded clones are given a class, and other clones once, few, many or no size at all.

CDR3: CASSESIAGGNNEQFF
DNA: TGTGCCAGCAGTGAATCAATAGCGGGAGGGAACAATGAGCAGTTCTTC
size: .
D: TRBD2
J: TRBJ2-1
V: TRBV25-1

CDR3: CASSLGQGRGGELFF
DNA: TGTGCCAGCAGCTTGGGACAGGGGAGAGGCGGGGAGCTGTTTTTT
size: .
D: TRBD1
J: TRBJ2-2
V: TRBV7-2

CDR3: CASSFQGITGELFF
DNA: TGTGCCAGCAGTTTTCAGGGGATAACCGGGGAGCTGTTTTTT
size: once
D: .
J: TRBJ2-2
V: TRBV27

CDR3: CASSLARDRATNEKLFF
DNA: TGTGCCAGCAGCTTAGCCCGGGACCGTGCAACTAATGAAAAACTGTTTTTT
size: .
D: .
J: TRBJ1-4
V: TRBV7-9

CDR3: CASSPTVQAGLGTIYF
DNA: TGCGCCAGCAGCCCCACCGTTCAGGCCGGCCTTGGAACCATATATTTT
size: .
D: .
J: TRBJ1-3
V: TRBV5-1

CDR3: CASSTPGQGTFF
DNA: TGTGCCAGCAGTACACCGGGACAGGGCACTTTCTTT
size: .
D: TRBD1
J: TRBJ1-1
V: TRBV6-5

CDR3: CAWSETTGYSGNTIYF
DNA: TGTGCCTGGAGCGAAACGACAGGTTACTCTGGAAACACCATATATTTT
size: .
D: .
J: TRBJ1-3
V: TRBV30

CDR3: CASRRHGGDGYTF
DNA: TGTGCCAGCAGACGACATGGAGGGGATGGCTACACCTTC
size: .
D: .
J: TRBJ1-2
V: TRBV28

CDR3: CASSPAPLQRGSQETQYF
DNA: TGTGCCAGCAGCCCAGCCCCCCTCCAGCGGGGGTCCCAAGAGACCCAGTACTTC
size: .
D: TRBD2
J: TRBJ2-5
V: TRBV11-1

CDR3: CASSSPYEQYF
DNA: TGTGCCAGCAGTTCCCCCTACGAGCAGTACTTC
size: .
D: .
J: TRBJ2-7
V: TRBV6-5

CDR3: CASSLGGAGLAFF
DNA: TGTGCCAGCAGCTTAGGTGGGGCAGGGTTAGCTTTCTTT
size: .
D: .
J: TRBJ1-1
V: TRBV7-6

CDR3: CASSPGQINTIYF
DNA: TGTGCCAGCTCACCGGGACAGATAAACACCATATATTTT
size: .
D: TRBD1
J: TRBJ1-3
V: TRBV18

CDR3: CASSQQGAGNTIYF
DNA: TGTGCCAGCAGTCAGCAGGGTGCTGGAAACACCATATATTTT
size: .
D: .
J: TRBJ1-3
V: TRBV7-2

CDR3: CASQTNSRETQYF
DNA: TGTGCCAGCCAGACCAACAGCAGGGAGACCCAGTACTTC
size: .
D: .
J: TRBJ2-5
V: TRBV2

CDR3: CASSWGQVSGNTIYF
DNA: TGTGCCAGCAGCTGGGGACAGGTCTCTGGAAACACCATATATTTT
size: few
D: TRBD1
J: TRBJ1-3
V: TRBV7-2

CDR3: CASSTTTGALETQYF
DNA: TGCGCCAGCAGCACCACGACAGGGGCATTGGAGACCCAGTACTTC
size: .
D: TRBD1
J: TRBJ2-5
V: TRBV5-1

CDR3: CASSSRGLYEQYF
DNA: TGTGCCAGCAGCTCCAGGGGGCTTTACGAGCAGTACTTC
size: .
D: TRBD1
J: TRBJ2-7
V: TRBV4-2

CDR3: CASSITQAGSPLHF
DNA: TGTGCCAGTAGTATAACCCAGGCGGGCTCACCCCTCCACTTT
size: .
D: .
J: TRBJ1-6
V: TRBV19

CDR3: CAISTYRNQETQYF
DNA: TGTGCCATCAGCACCTACAGAAATCAAGAGACCCAGTACTTC
size: .
D: .
J: TRBJ2-5
V: TRBV7-9

CDR3: CASSKTGQPNQPQHF
DNA: TGTGCCAGTAGTAAGACGGGGCAGCCCAATCAGCCCCAGCATTTT
size: .
D: .
J: TRBJ1-5
V: TRBV19

CDR3: CASSPNSGRGFNEQFF
DNA: TGCGCCAGCAGCCCGAATAGCGGGAGGGGCTTCAATGAGCAGTTCTTC
size: .
D: TRBD2
J: TRBJ2-1
V: TRBV5-1

CDR3: CASSPRTGGDNEQFF
DNA: TGCGCCAGCAGCCCGCGGACAGGGGGCGACAATGAGCAGTTCTTC
size: .
D: TRBD1
J: TRBJ2-1
V: TRBV5-1

CDR3: CASSVGQGSSSSGNTIYF
DNA: TGTGCCAGCAGCGTAGGACAGGGTTCCTCCAGCTCTGGAAACACCATATATTTT
size: .
D: TRBD1
J: TRBJ1-3
V: TRBV9

CDR3: CASSFYGSDNEQFF
DNA: TGTGCCAGCAGCTTTTATGGGTCGGACAATGAGCAGTTCTTC
size: once
D: .
J: TRBJ2-1
V: TRBV7-2

CDR3: CASSFTGTVSTGELFF
DNA: TGTGCCAGCAGCTTTACCGGGACAGTTAGCACCGGGGAGCTGTTTTTT
size: .
D: TRBD1
J: TRBJ2-2
V: TRBV7-2

CDR3: CASGGAQEPQHF
DNA: TGTGCCAGCGGTGGGGCGCAGGAGCCCCAGCATTTT
size: .
D: .
J: TRBJ1-5
V: TRBV28

CDR3: CASSLGGKETQYF
DNA: TGTGCCAGCAGCTTAGGGGGAAAAGAGACCCAGTACTTC
size: .
D: .
J: TRBJ2-5
V: TRBV11-2

CDR3: CASSEVAVAGGANVLTF
DNA: TGTGCCAGCAGTGAAGTGGCAGTCGCGGGGGGGGCCAACGTCCTGACTTTC
size: .
D: .
J: TRBJ2-6
V: TRBV6-1

CDR3: CASSQGQGAYGYTF
DNA: TGCGCCAGCAGCCAAGGACAGGGGGCGTATGGCTACACCTTC
size: .
D: TRBD1
J: TRBJ1-2
V: TRBV4-3

CDR3: CASSQDLGIAGNTIYF
DNA: TGCGCCAGCAGCCAAGATTTGGGGATTGCTGGAAACACCATATATTTT
size: .
D: .
J: TRBJ1-3
V: TRBV4-1

CDR3: CASSLDRGRDEQYF
DNA: TGCGCCAGCAGCTTGGACAGGGGGCGCGACGAGCAGTACTTC
size: .
D: TRBD1
J: TRBJ2-7
V: TRBV5-1

CDR3: CASSLEGAAGYTF
DNA: TGCGCCAGCAGCTTGGAAGGGGCCGCTGGCTACACCTTC
size: .
D: .
J: TRBJ1-2
V: TRBV5-1

CDR3: CAWDVGKRGGTDTQYF
DNA: TGTGCCTGGGACGTCGGGAAGCGGGGAGGCACAGATACGCAGTATTTT
size: .
D: TRBD2
J: TRBJ2-3
V: TRBV30